The following is a T cell receptor beta chain sequence with its context. This receptor's antigen is unknown. The input lacks base qualities; no much larger clone sits a single base away. The sample's treatment or condition, from its label and the paper: 15 to 20 received Ad26.COV2.S at low or high dose, single or two shots; about five received placebo; per-sample allocation not given. For vaccine and placebo recipients, the sequenced repertoires came from samples collected on day 63 after the first injection. Between 29 July and 7 August 2020, Cohort 1b enrolled 20 to 30 adults aged 18-55 years at one site in Boston, USA. Ad26.COV2.S consisted of a replication-incompetent adenovirus type 26 vector by which a prefusion-stabilized SARS-CoV-2 spike protein from the original Wuhan strain was expressed. The sample originates from a study of Ad26.COV2.S vaccination and SARS-CoV-2 variants (dated by TCRdb to about 2021). Regarding the complete study: Vaccine-arm donors were drawn from COV1001, a multicentre, randomized, double-blind, placebo-controlled phase I-IIa trial of Ad26.COV2.S in healthy adults. Investigators remained blinded to trial group allocation during experiments and outcome assessment. Sequencing of the TCRbeta repertoire served to evaluate the specificity and breadth of SARS-CoV-2-reactive T cell receptors following Ad26.COV2.S vaccination. A total of 32 samples were included in the TCR-sequenced set, comprising roughly 20 Ad26.COV2.S vaccine recipients, 5 placebo recipients and 8 SARS-CoV-2 convalescent individuals. Ad26.COV2.S was given intramuscularly at 5x10^10 or 1x10^11 viral particles, as a single shot or as two shots 56 days apart. Trial participants were randomized into five groups of five: low-dose or high-dose Ad26.COV2.S given once or twice, or placebo on both occasions.

The immunoSEQ Assay was used to sequence TCRbeta CDR3 regions. After extraction, genomic DNA underwent amplification by bias-controlled multiplex PCR, followed by high-throughput sequencing. The study's processing was this. To quantify the absolute abundance of every unique TCRbeta CDR3 region, sequences were collapsed and filtered. T cell fraction was estimated by normalizing TCRbeta template counts to usable DNA, which was measured by amplifying reference genes present in all nucleated cells. Repertoire TCRs were annotated as SARS-CoV-2-specific by exact matching of V gene, CDR3 amino acid sequence and J gene to a known reactive TCR set. The reference SARS-CoV-2 TCR set came from MIRA and was filtered for enrichment in COVID-19-positive ImmuneCODE repertoires, removing public or cross-reactive TCRs. Using the MIRA antigens, annotated TCRs were further analysed by specific ORF or by position within an ORF. Breadth was defined as annotated unique rearrangements over total unique productive rearrangements; depth was the summed frequency of those rearrangements. Two-sided Wilcoxon rank-sum tests were used to compare TCR breadth between groups. Drawn from immuneACCESS, this table holds only the in-frame rearrangements with V and J called that TCRdb kept. Clones are partly lost; checked studies trace under half to an unresolved V gene and leave the rest unexplained. The V and J calls and the clone size are those of that table, but D and trimming were determined from the DNA. The sample table records about 330,000 clones; around 90% of these occur just once. Of the sample, 4.5% to 5.5% falls within the top ten clones.

Including cysteine and phenylalanine, the CDR3 has 14 amino acids. Just the 42-base CDR3 DNA is kept, in frame starting at base 1. Taken from the germline V gene, the CDR1 and CDR2 loops are SNHLY and FYNNEI. V gives up 9 bases and J gives up 3 bases, and the segment between their germline ends measures 15 bases. Study-level results and caveats: It was noted by the authors that total T cell responses may have been underestimated by the TCR breadth and depth analyses. After vaccination, spike-specific CD8+ and CD4+ T cell responses were reported to show substantial breadth. The study was not powered for comparison of responses between vaccine doses or regimens. Ad26.COV2.S recipients had higher spike-specific TCR breadth than placebo recipients (P = 0.0014). Comparable non-spike TCR breadth was observed between vaccine and placebo recipients, consistent with only spike being contained in the vaccine.

The source was peripheral blood, collected in a trial of Ad26.COV2.S vaccine versus placebo. This sequence uses TRBV2 and TRBJ2-1, with TRBD1 perhaps the D gene, on 6 matching bases. This receptor was identified in a person aged 18 to 65 who received the Ad26.COV2.S COVID-19 vaccine or a placebo. The sequenced DNA is TGTGCCAGAGAGCACGGGACAAACTACAATGAGCAGTTCTTC. This gives the protein CAREHGTNYNEQFF. The reference TRBV2 and TRBJ2-1 proteins fill in what lies around the CDR3, so the full variable domain reads EPEVTQTPSHQVTQMGQEVILRCVPISNHLYFYWYRQILGQKVEFLVSFYNNEISEKSEIFDDQFSVERPDGSNFTLKIRSTKLEDSAMYFCAREHGTNYNEQFFGPGTRLTVL.